This note documents a single TCR beta chain sequence. Its cognate antigen is unknown. Trimming removed 4 bases from V and 4 bases from J; junction bases left unmatched: 9. In germline, CDR1 is MGHRA, CDR2 YSYEKL. CDR3 length: 16 amino acids. The source of the sample is a study of glioma-infiltrating T cells. Across the whole study: Blood libraries targeted about 4- to 11-fold coverage of 910,000 or so T cells. Whole-study findings and limits: Shared blood CDR3 signature motifs marked patients with low tissue-blood divergence.

The iRepertoire nested amplicon-rescue multiplex PCR amplified TCR alpha and beta CDR3s from RNA. One-step reverse transcription and amplification started from roughly 100-400 ng of tissue mRNA or PBMC total RNA. Via MiXCR, TCRdb re-called the multiplex PCR reads, giving one row per CDR3 protein. The sample shows roughly 350,000 distinct CDR3 sequences, about two fifths of them seen only once. This sequence originates from a human donor with low-grade glioma or glioblastoma, undergoing nonglioma brain surgery, or in good health (not recorded which). The specimen sequenced was glioma tissue, nonneoplastic brain tissue, or PBMCs (not recorded which). The genes are TRBV4-1 and TRBJ2-1; 8 bases match TRBD2. The CDR3 reads CASSLPWTSLYNEQFF. DNA of the CDR3: TGCGCCAGCAGCCTCCCCTGGACTAGCCTTTACAATGAGCAGTTCTTC.